The clone carrying this T cell receptor (beta chain) was counted a few times. What it recognizes is unknown. The data derive from a study of blood T cells in healthy people across ages. Study results and caveats: Roughly linear declines in TCR beta diversity per million T cells occurred with age.

The germline V gene encodes CDR1 SQVTM and CDR2 ANQGSEA. There are 14 residues in the CDR3. V was pared by 4 bases and J by 3 bases, with 15 bases between. Together with a sample-barcoded 5' primer, a J-beta primer mix was included in a second PCR lasting roughly 6 to 12 cycles. MiXCR, applied by TCRdb to the 5' RACE reads, yields one record per CDR3 protein. Here the sample spans roughly 1 million distinct CDR3 sequences, about 25% being singletons. The sample also formed part of further work on T cells of mothers and their children. That study reports: The whole RNA yield was converted to cDNA, approximately 1.6 ug per 15 ul.

The sequenced sample consisted of blood. The clonotype originates from a girl aged 2 to 9 in good health. The chain links TRBV29-1 to TRBJ1-2; weak D call: TRBD1 (5 bases). The CDR3 region is CSVVLGQGHYGYTF. The CDR3 DNA sequence: TGCAGCGTTGTTTTGGGGCAGGGCCACTATGGCTACACCTTC.